The sequence of this TCR beta chain was determined in a study of memory CD4+ T cells and cytomegalovirus serostatus. Whole-study context: Of the healthy Belgian adults, 9 were CMV seropositive and 20 to 30 seronegative.

The germline gives CDR1 GTSNPN, CDR2 SVGIG (reference sequence). V lost 3 bases and J 0 bases, leaving 8 bases between the germline ends. This CDR3 comprises 13 residues. Single viable CD3+CD4+CD8-CD45RO+ cells were sorted as the memory CD4+ T cells. Sequencing used immunoSEQ multiplex PCR; TCRdb keeps in-frame clones, though not all of them. Of 55,000 to 65,000 clones in the sample, 82% were seen once. This clonotype originated in an adult in good health and CMV-seronegative. Sequencing used memory CD4+ T cells from blood. This chain uses TRBV30 with TRBJ1-1; D is uncertain. CDR3 sequence: CAWRGGVNTEAFF. The CDR3, as DNA: TGTGCCTGGAGGGGCGGTGTGAACACTGAAGCTTTCTTT.